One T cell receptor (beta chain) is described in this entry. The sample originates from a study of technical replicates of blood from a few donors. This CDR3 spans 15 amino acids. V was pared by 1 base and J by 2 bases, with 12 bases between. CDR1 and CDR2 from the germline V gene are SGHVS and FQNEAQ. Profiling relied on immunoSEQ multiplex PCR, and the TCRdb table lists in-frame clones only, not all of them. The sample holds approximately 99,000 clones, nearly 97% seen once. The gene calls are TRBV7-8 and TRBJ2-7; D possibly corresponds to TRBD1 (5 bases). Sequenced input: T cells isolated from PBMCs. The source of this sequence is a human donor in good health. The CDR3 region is CASSLVAGWTYEQYF. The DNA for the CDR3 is TGTGCCAGCAGCTTAGTGGCAGGGTGGACCTACGAGCAGTACTTC.